The TCR beta chain described here comes from a study of blood T cell repertoires in COVID-19. About the study: Acute-phase and convalescent COVID-19 samples originated in the United States, Italy and Spain. In each case, the material was cDNA or gDNA derived from T cells, B-cell-depleted T cells, or PBMCs.

As originally analysed: Counts of nucleated cells, estimated from reference gene primer amplification, were obtained. The method was immunoSEQ multiplex PCR; TCRdb's version includes in-frame clones alone and lacks a portion of them. D and trimming come from the DNA, and the V and J calls and clone size come from that table. The table shows some 290,000 clones, with about four fifths occurring only once. This CDR3 is built from 15 residues. Trimming pared 0 bases from V and 10 bases from J, leaving 18 bases between. Per the germline V gene, CDR1 is LGHNA and CDR2 is YSLEER. This rearrangement joins TRBV4-3 to TRBJ1-2; the D gene is possibly TRBD1 (6 bases). The sequencing input was peripheral blood. The clonotype was recovered from a woman aged 60-70 years with active or convalescent COVID-19. As DNA, the CDR3 is TGCGCCAGCAGCCAAGAACCCTTGGGGGCCCCCTTCTACACCTTC. Protein sequence: CASSQEPLGAPFYTF.